Presented here are 31 T cell receptor beta chains from one specimen sequenced in a study of blood T cell repertoires in COVID-19. Assay: immunoSEQ multiplex PCR; the TCRdb copy retains only in-frame clones and omits some. The table has approximately 210,000 clones, roughly four fifths seen once; the top ten hold about 15%. The specimen sequenced was PBMCs or T cells enriched from blood (not recorded which). The receptors derive from a man aged 35 to 55 who had recovered from COVID-19.

The rearrangement links TRBV7-8 to TRBJ1-5, with D unresolved. The CDR3 loop spans 14 amino acids. V lost 2 bases and J lost 6, with 11 bases in between. From germline, CDR1 is SGHVS and CDR2 FQNEAQ. As DNA, the CDR3 is TGTGCCAGCAGCTTATTCTCCGGAGGTCAGCCCCAGCATTTT. Translation: CASSLFSGGQPQHF.

This clone was seen more than once but under ten times. J is TRBJ2-1 and V is TRBV7-6; no reliable D call. Trimming took 3 bases from V and 5 from J, leaving 14 bases between them. The CDR3 totals 15 residues. Germline CDR1 reads SGHVS; CDR2 reads FNYEAQ. The CDR3 loop reads CASSFARRSHNEQFF. DNA for the CDR3: TGTGCCAGCAGCTTCGCTCGACGGAGCCACAATGAGCAGTTCTTC.

V gene TRBV28 combines with J gene TRBJ1-2; possible D gene TRBD1, 6 bases. With 8 bases removed from V and 2 bases from J, the gap between germline ends came to 15 bases. This CDR3 is 14 amino acids long. Germline values: CDR1 MDHEN, CDR2 SYDVKM. CDR3 DNA sequence: TGTGCCAGCGCGGTGGGGAGGGGGAACTATGGCTACACCTTC. Its protein product is CASAVGRGNYGYTF.

The chain has TRBV7-7 and TRBJ2-3, with TRBD2 matching 9 bases. The V and J ends lost 5 bases and 4 bases, in that order; junction bases with no gene match: 10. Germline V CDR1 and CDR2: SSHAT, FNYEAQ (reference sequence). This CDR3 contains 16 residues. CDR3 region: CASSALAGVVADTQYF. CDR3 bases: TGTGCCAGCAGCGCCTTAGCGGGGGTGGTGGCAGATACGCAGTATTTT.

The V call is TRBV7-3, the J call TRBJ2-2; no firm D call. Germline-derived CDR1 and CDR2 are SGHTA and FQGTGA. The CDR3 extends over 15 amino acids. Trimming shortened V by 0 bases and J by 3 bases, and 8 bases separated the two germline ends. The CDR3, as DNA: TGTGCCAGCAGCTTAACGTCAGTTTACACCGGGGAGCTGTTTTTT. Protein: CASSLTSVYTGELFF.

The chain carries TRBV2 and TRBJ2-2; D gene unclear. Trimming removed 5 bases at V and 3 bases at J, with 7 bases between. Per germline, CDR1 SNHLY and CDR2 FYNNEI. This CDR3 is 13 amino acids long. CDR3 in amino acids: CASSPVYTGELFF. The CDR3 nucleotides are TGTGCCAGCAGTCCTGTTTACACCGGGGAGCTGTTTTTT. Complete variable domain (other parts from reference TRBV2 and TRBJ2-2): EPEVTQTPSHQVTQMGQEVILRCVPISNHLYFYWYRQILGQKVEFLVSFYNNEISEKSEIFDDQFSVERPDGSNFTLKIRSTKLEDSAMYFCASSPVYTGELFFGEGSRLTVL.

This rearrangement joins TRBV19 to TRBJ2-3; 7 positions match TRBD1. J was trimmed by 0 bases and V by 6 bases; bases with no gene match: 6. This CDR3 is 15 amino acids long. The germline CDR1 and CDR2 sequences are LNHDA and SQIVND (reference sequence). CDR3 DNA: TGTGCCAGTAGCCCCTTGGGACAGAGCACAGATACGCAGTATTTT. This gives the protein CASSPLGQSTDTQYF.

The chain couples TRBV19 to TRBJ2-3, with 9 positions matching TRBD2. The junction had 3 bases not matched to a gene; V was cut back by 9 bases and J by 2 bases. In germline, CDR1 is LNHDA, CDR2 SQIVND (reference sequence). The CDR3 is 13 amino acids. CDR3 sequence reads: CASSSGITDTQYF. The CDR3 DNA is TGTGCCAGCTCTAGCGGGATCACAGATACGCAGTATTTT.

The genes are TRBV5-1 and TRBJ1-1; D remains unclear. The V gene lost 0 bases and the J gene lost 1 base, with 10 bases spanning the gap. CDR1 and CDR2 (germline): SGHRS, YFSETQ. This CDR3 contains 15 residues. CDR3 DNA sequence: TGCGCCAGCAGCTTGGATCCGGGAACGAACACTGAAGCTTTCTTT. This translates into CASSLDPGTNTEAFF.

The chain carries TRBV5-1 and TRBJ1-1, with TRBD1 matching over 8 bases. The CDR3 length is 13 residues. Unmatched junction bases numbered 2, after V lost 1 base and J lost 6 bases. The germline CDR1 and CDR2 sequences are SGHRS and YFSETQ. The CDR3 DNA is TGCGCCAGCAGCTTGCAGGGGGCGCCTGAAGCTTTCTTT. Translating gives CASSLQGAPEAFF.

The chain recombines TRBV7-9 with TRBJ2-7, with 8 bases that match TRBD1. Germline CDR1 SEHNR, CDR2 FQNEAQ (reference sequence). The ends lost 11 bases at V and 1 base at J; junction bases unmatched: 1. The CDR3 has 11 residues. The DNA for the CDR3 is TGTGCCGACAGGGGATCCTACGAGCAGTACTTC. Translation: CADRGSYEQYF.

Concerning this clone itself: Other nucleotide sequences from this sample produce the same CDR3. This sequence joins TRBV27 and TRBJ2-7; TRBD2 might be the D (6 bases). The CDR3 extends over 12 amino acids. CDR1 is MNHEY and CDR2 is SMNVEV in the germline V gene (reference sequence). Deletions cut 3 bases from V and 7 bases from J, with 10 bases between. CDR3 residues: CASSFWGREQYF. CDR3 sequence (DNA): TGTGCCAGCAGTTTTTGGGGGAGGGAGCAGTACTTC.

This clone appeared once. The chain links TRBV10-3 to TRBJ2-5; TRBD2 aligns across 14 bases. Germline lookup yields CDR1 ENHRY and CDR2 SYGVKD. This CDR3 has 18 amino acids. After removal of 10 bases from V and 4 bases from J, the junction contained 17 bases not matched to a gene. This CDR3 reads CATLNPMTSGRAPETQYF. CDR3 coding DNA: TGTGCCACTCTAAACCCAATGACTAGCGGGAGGGCCCCAGAGACCCAGTACTTC.

This clone was counted between two and nine times. J is TRBJ2-7 and V is TRBV7-2, with D unclear. The V gene lost 4 bases and the J gene lost 0 bases, with 4 bases spanning the gap. CDR1 and CDR2 (germline): SGHTA, FQGNSA. This CDR3 has 12 residues. CDR3 protein: CASSYSSYEQYF. The CDR3 DNA reads as TGTGCCAGCAGCTATAGCTCCTACGAGCAGTACTTC.

V and J are TRBV3-1 (or the pseudogene TRBV3-2) and TRBJ2-7; 8 positions match TRBD1. The V segment lost 4 bases and the J segment 3 bases; nucleotides outside the gene matches: 5. The germline gives CDR1 LGHDT, CDR2 YNNKEL (reference sequence). This CDR3 is 14 amino acids long. The CDR3 DNA is TGTGCCAGCAGCCTCAGGGACAGGTACTACGAGCAGTACTTC. This encodes CASSLRDRYYEQYF.

The J gene is TRBJ2-7, the V gene TRBV7-9; 7 positions agree with TRBD2. V dropped 3 bases and J dropped 2; count of bases not matched to a gene: 7. The CDR3 is made up of 15 amino acids. The V gene's germline CDR1 is SEHNR and CDR2 FQNEAQ (reference sequence). The CDR3 DNA is TGTGCCAGCAGCTTTCGGGGGGACGGCCCCTACGAGCAGTACTTC. This gives the protein CASSFRGDGPYEQYF.

The chain joins TRBV7-9 to TRBJ2-3; tentatively, D is TRBD1 (6 bases). The CDR3 consists of 15 residues. The germline gives CDR1 SEHNR, CDR2 FQNEAQ (reference sequence). Trimming left V 8 bases short and J 1 base short, with 16 bases between. CDR3 nucleotide sequence: TGTGCCAGCTCCCCAGGGGAATCCCGCACAGATACGCAGTATTTT. It specifies CASSPGESRTDTQYF. Using reference TRBV7-9 and TRBJ2-3 for the parts outside the CDR3, the full variable domain is DTGVSQNPRHKITKRGQNVTFRCDPISEHNRLYWYRQTLGQGPEFLTYFQNEAQLEKSRLLSDRFSAERPKGSFSTLEIQRTEQGDSAMYLCASSPGESRTDTQYFGPGTRLTVL.

This chain connects TRBV27 to TRBJ2-1, with 9 bases fitting TRBD2. The ends lost 6 bases at V and 9 bases at J; junction bases unmatched: 6. Germline CDR1 MNHEY, CDR2 SMNVEV (reference sequence). This CDR3 is built from 13 residues. The CDR3 coding sequence is TGTGCCAGCAGGGCTAGCGGGGCTGGTGAGCAGTTCTTC. It encodes CASRASGAGEQFF.

This clone has a single count. This chain links TRBV5-1 with TRBJ1-1; D is perhaps TRBD1 (6 bases). V gave up 2 bases and J gave up 0 bases, with 14 bases separating them. The CDR3 has 16 residues. CDR1 and CDR2 from the germline V gene are SGHRS and YFSETQ. Here the CDR3 DNA reads TGCGCCAGCAGCTTACAGGGTGGAGGAATGAACACTGAAGCTTTCTTT. Its translation is CASSLQGGGMNTEAFF.

The V gene is TRBV7-9, the J gene TRBJ2-7; D is possibly TRBD2 (6 bases). This CDR3 has 16 residues. Deletions cut 4 bases from V and 4 bases from J, with 20 bases between. The germline V gene encodes CDR1 SEHNR and CDR2 FQNEAQ (reference sequence). The CDR3, as DNA: TGTGCCAGCAGCTCCCCTTTGGGACTCCCTATGTACGAGCAGTACTTC. It encodes CASSSPLGLPMYEQYF.

As for this clone: At the DNA level, this CDR3 is encoded by other sequences in the same sample as well. The chain links TRBV5-1 to TRBJ1-5; a possible D gene is TRBD1 (6 bases). Germline V gene data show CDR1 as SGHRS and CDR2 as YFSETQ. The V and J ends lost 0 bases and 3 bases respectively, with 7 bases between them. The CDR3 sequence is 14 residues long. Written as DNA, the CDR3 is TGCGCCAGCAGCTTGGCAGGGGACAATCAGCCCCAGCATTTT. This codes for CASSLAGDNQPQHF.

J is TRBJ2-3 and V is TRBV11-1, with 8 bases fitting TRBD1. The CDR3 consists of 15 residues. V lost 5 bases to trimming and J lost 2 bases; unmatched junction nucleotides: 6. Germline lookup yields CDR1 SGHAT and CDR2 FQDESV (reference sequence). CDR3: CASSPRTGLTDTQYF. The CDR3, as DNA: TGTGCCAGCAGCCCCCGGACAGGGCTCACAGATACGCAGTATTTT.

Worth noting for this clone: The missing conserved phenylalanine or tryptophan at the end of this CDR3 makes a read error likely. The DNA is omitted, as the CDR3 cannot be located on it reliably, and the CDR3 follows TCRdb's listing. The CDR3 sequence is CARSREKREMVL. V is TRBV5-3 and J is TRBJ1-3. TRBV5-3 has ORF status, its function being uncertain. The CDR3 has 12 residues if both end residues are counted.

The V gene is TRBV14, the J gene TRBJ2-2, with 9 bases aligning to TRBD1. CDR1 and CDR2 from the germline V gene are SGHDN and FVKESK. This CDR3 comprises 16 residues. J lost 6 bases, V lost 2 bases, and 7 bases had no gene match. The CDR3 nucleotides read TGTGCCAGCAGCCAAAGAGACAGGGGGATAGCCGGGGAGCTGTTTTTT. Protein product: CASSQRDRGIAGELFF.

The V and J genes are TRBV4-3 and TRBJ1-4, with D possibly being TRBD1 (5 bases). The ends were cut back, 3 bases at V and 3 bases at J, with 11 bases in the middle. The germline gives CDR1 LGHNA, CDR2 YSLEER. CDR3 length: 15 amino acids. The CDR3 here is CASSQGGTPNEKLFF. DNA for the CDR3: TGCGCCAGCAGCCAGGGGGGGACTCCTAATGAAAAACTGTTTTTT.

This chain uses TRBV7-3 with TRBJ2-6; no definite D call. The CDR3 is 15 residues long. Trimming stripped 5 bases from V and 2 bases from J, with 10 bases between. The germline gives CDR1 SGHTA, CDR2 FQGTGA. CDR3 residues: CASSRQSAGANVLTF. The CDR3 DNA follows: TGTGCCAGCAGCCGCCAGTCAGCTGGGGCCAACGTCCTGACTTTC.

V is TRBV24-1 and J is TRBJ2-3; possible D gene TRBD2, 5 bases. The ends were cut back, 6 bases at V and 7 bases at J, with 19 bases in the middle. The length of the CDR3 is 15 residues. The germline CDR1 and CDR2 sequences are KGHDR and SFDVKD. CDR3 residues: CATSFGVGSIHTQYF. In nucleotides, the CDR3 is TGTGCCACCAGTTTCGGGGTGGGGAGTATTCATACGCAGTATTTT.

There are a few counts of this clone. The junction differs from germline at one of its ends, possibly a read error. The chain employs TRBV5-4 and TRBJ2-3; D could derive from TRBD1 or TRBD2 (6 bases each). Per the germline V gene, CDR1 is SGHNT and CDR2 is YYREEE (reference sequence). There are 14 residues in the CDR3. This chain's CDR3 is CASRLGGGTDTQYF. CDR3 nucleotides: TGTGCCAGCAGATTGGGGGGCGGCACAGATACGCAGTATTTT.

This clone was detected only once. The chain combines TRBV5-6 with TRBJ2-1; TRBD2 aligns across 8 bases. With V trimmed by 4 bases and J by 6 bases, 9 bases remained unmatched. Germline CDR1 SGHDT, CDR2 YYEEEE. The CDR3 consists of 15 residues. The CDR3 loop reads CASSDPGGPFNEQFF. The DNA of the CDR3 is TGTGCCAGCAGCGATCCGGGGGGGCCATTCAATGAGCAGTTCTTC.

This clone was observed a single time. The V call is TRBV7-8, the J call TRBJ1-5, with D tentatively TRBD1 (5 bases). The V gene's germline CDR1 is SGHVS and CDR2 FQNEAQ. This CDR3 has 12 amino acids. The germline V and J ends were trimmed by 5 bases and 6 bases, with 8 bases remaining between them. DNA of the CDR3: TGTGCCAGCAGCCCCGGGGGTCAGCCCCAGCATTTT. It is translated as CASSPGGQPQHF.

This clone was seen a handful of times. This chain connects TRBV4-2 to TRBJ2-3, with TRBD2 as a possible D gene (5 bases). Germline lookup yields CDR1 LGHNA and CDR2 YNFKEQ. V gave up 0 bases and J gave up 1 base, with 8 bases separating them. This CDR3 contains 15 residues. CDR3 sequence reads: CASSQETGGTDTQYF. The CDR3 region has the DNA TGTGCCAGCAGCCAAGAGACCGGGGGCACAGATACGCAGTATTTT.